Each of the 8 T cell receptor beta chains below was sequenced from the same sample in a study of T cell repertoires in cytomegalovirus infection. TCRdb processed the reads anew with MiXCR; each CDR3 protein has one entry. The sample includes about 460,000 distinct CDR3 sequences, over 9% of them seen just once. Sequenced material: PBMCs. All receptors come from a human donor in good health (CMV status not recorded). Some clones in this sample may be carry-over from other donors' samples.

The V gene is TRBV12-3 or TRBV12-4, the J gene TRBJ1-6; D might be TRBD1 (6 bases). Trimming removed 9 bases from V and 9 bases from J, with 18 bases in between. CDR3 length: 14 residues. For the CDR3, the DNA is TGTGCCAGTTCTAAGGGGGGCGGGGGTTCACCCCTCCACTTT. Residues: CASSKGGGGSPLHF.

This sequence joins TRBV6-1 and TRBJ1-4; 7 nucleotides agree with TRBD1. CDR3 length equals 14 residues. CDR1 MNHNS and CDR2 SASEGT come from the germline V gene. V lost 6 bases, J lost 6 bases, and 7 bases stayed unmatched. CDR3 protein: CASRPGTAYEKLFF. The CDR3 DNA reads TGTGCCAGCAGACCCGGGACAGCCTATGAAAAACTGTTTTTT.

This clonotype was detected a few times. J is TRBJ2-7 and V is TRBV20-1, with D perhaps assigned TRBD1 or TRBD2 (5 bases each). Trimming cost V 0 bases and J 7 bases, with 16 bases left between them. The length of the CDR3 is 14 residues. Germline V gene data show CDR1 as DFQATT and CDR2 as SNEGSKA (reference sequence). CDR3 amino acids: CSARDGTWGGEQYF. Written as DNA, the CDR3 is TGCAGTGCTAGAGACGGGACGTGGGGTGGAGAGCAGTACTTC.

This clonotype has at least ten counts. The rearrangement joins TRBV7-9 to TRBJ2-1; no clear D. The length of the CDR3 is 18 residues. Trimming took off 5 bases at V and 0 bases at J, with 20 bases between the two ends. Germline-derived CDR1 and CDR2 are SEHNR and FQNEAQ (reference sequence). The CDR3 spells CASSPKEGPPNSYNEQFF. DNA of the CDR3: TGTGCCAGCAGCCCTAAGGAAGGGCCGCCCAACTCCTACAATGAGCAGTTCTTC.

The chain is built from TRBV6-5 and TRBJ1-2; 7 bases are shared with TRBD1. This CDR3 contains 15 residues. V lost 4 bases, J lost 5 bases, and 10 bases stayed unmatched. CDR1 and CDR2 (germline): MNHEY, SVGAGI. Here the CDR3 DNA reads TGTGCCAGCAGTTGGGCTATACAGGGGAATTATGGCTACACCTTC. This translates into CASSWAIQGNYGYTF.

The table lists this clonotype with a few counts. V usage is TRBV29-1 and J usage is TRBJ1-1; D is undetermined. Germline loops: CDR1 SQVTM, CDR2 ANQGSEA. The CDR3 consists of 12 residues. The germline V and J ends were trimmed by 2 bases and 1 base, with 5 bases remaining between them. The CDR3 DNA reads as TGCAGCGTTGAACCGGGGAACACTGAAGCTTTCTTT. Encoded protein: CSVEPGNTEAFF.

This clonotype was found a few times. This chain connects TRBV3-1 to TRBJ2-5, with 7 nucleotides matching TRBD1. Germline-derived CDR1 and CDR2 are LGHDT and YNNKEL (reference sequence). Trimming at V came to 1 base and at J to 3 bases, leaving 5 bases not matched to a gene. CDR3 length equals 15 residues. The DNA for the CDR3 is TGTGCCAGCAGCCAAGGTTTAGGGGGCGAAGAGACCCAGTACTTC. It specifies CASSQGLGGEETQYF.

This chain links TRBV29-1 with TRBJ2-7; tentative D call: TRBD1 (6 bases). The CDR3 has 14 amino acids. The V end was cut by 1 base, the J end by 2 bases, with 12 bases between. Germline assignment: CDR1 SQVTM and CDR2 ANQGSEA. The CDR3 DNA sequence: TGCAGCGTTGAAGTACAGGACAGTCCCTACGAGCAGTACTTC. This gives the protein CSVEVQDSPYEQYF.